One sample yielded the 22 T cell receptor beta chains listed below, sequenced in a study of blood T cell repertoires in COVID-19. The assay was immunoSEQ multiplex PCR, and TCRdb's table has in-frame clones only and misses some. This table holds around 120,000 clones, roughly 80% found once. The sample was peripheral blood. These receptors were obtained from a man between 65 and 79 years old with acute or convalescent COVID-19.

The chain links TRBV2 to TRBJ2-7, with D tentatively TRBD1 (5 bases). This CDR3 contains 14 residues. The germline V gene encodes CDR1 SNHLY and CDR2 FYNNEI. Trimming cost V 3 bases and J 0 bases, with 9 bases left between them. Written as DNA, the CDR3 is TGTGCCAGCAGTGACCCCCAGGGCTCCTACGAGCAGTACTTC. Translation: CASSDPQGSYEQYF.

This clone was counted a single time. The chain combines TRBV5-4 with TRBJ2-2, with 8 positions matching TRBD1. The CDR3 runs to 15 residues. V lost 4 bases to trimming and J lost 6 bases; unmatched junction nucleotides: 8. Germline-derived CDR1 and CDR2 are SGHNT and YYREEE (reference sequence). This CDR3 is CASSVKDREAGELFF. In DNA form, the CDR3 reads TGTGCCAGCAGCGTCAAGGACAGGGAGGCCGGGGAGCTGTTTTTT.

As concerns this clone: This specimen includes other DNA sequences encoding the same CDR3. The chain links TRBV5-1 to TRBJ1-5, with D perhaps matching TRBD1 (6 bases). Germline V lookup: CDR1 SGHRS, CDR2 YFSETQ. This CDR3 contains 15 residues. Trimming left V 2 bases short and J 1 base short, with 10 bases between. The DNA of the CDR3 is TGCGCCAGCAGCTTAACAGGGCTGAGCAATCAGCCCCAGCATTTT. Amino acids: CASSLTGLSNQPQHF.

The V gene is TRBV7-3, the J gene TRBJ2-6, with D maybe TRBD2 (5 bases). Trimming took 10 bases from V and 0 from J, leaving 7 bases between them. Germline V gene data show CDR1 as SGHTA and CDR2 as FQGTGA. The CDR3 consists of 13 residues. The CDR3 here is CATGDSGANVLTF. The CDR3 nucleotides are TGTGCCACCGGGGACTCTGGGGCCAACGTCCTGACTTTC.

This chain joins TRBV12-3 or TRBV12-4 and TRBJ2-1, with D possibly being TRBD2 (6 bases). V was pared by 10 bases and J by 2 bases, with 12 bases between. This CDR3 is 13 amino acids long. The CDR3 nucleotides read TGTGCCACCCAGCGGAGGGCCTACAATGAGCAGTTCTTC. This sequence encodes CATQRRAYNEQFF.

The chain uses TRBV12-3 or TRBV12-4 and TRBJ1-2; TRBD1 is a possible D gene (6 bases). V lost 5 bases and J 7 bases, leaving 14 bases between the germline ends. There are 13 residues in the CDR3. The CDR3 reads CASSLEGVGGYTF. The CDR3 bases are TGTGCCAGCAGTCTCGAGGGGGTCGGTGGCTACACCTTC.

This chain joins TRBV11-2 and TRBJ2-1; maybe TRBD1 (6 bases). The CDR3 totals 14 residues. In germline, CDR1 is SGHAT, CDR2 FQNNGV. V lost 2 bases, J lost 5 bases, and 10 bases lay in between. This CDR3 reads CASSLNGQNNEQFF. In DNA, the CDR3 is TGTGCCAGCAGCTTAAACGGACAGAACAATGAGCAGTTCTTC.

This sequence joins TRBV5-8 and TRBJ2-3, with D tentatively TRBD1 (6 bases). V was trimmed by 4 bases and J by 1 base, leaving 19 bases between them. The CDR3 contains 17 residues. Germline CDR1 is SGHTS and CDR2 is YDEGEE. In nucleotides, the CDR3 is TGTGCCAGCAGCGCAGATTTAGGTGGGGGCGGCACAGATACGCAGTATTTT. Protein product: CASSADLGGGGTDTQYF.

V gene TRBV2 combines with J gene TRBJ2-1; 11 nucleotides agree with TRBD2. V was clipped by 6 bases and J by 3 bases; unmatched bases: 4. Per germline, CDR1 SNHLY and CDR2 FYNNEI. The CDR3 is 15 amino acids. The CDR3 region has the DNA TGTGCCAGCAGGGAGGGACTAGCGGACTACAATGAGCAGTTCTTC. Amino acids: CASREGLADYNEQFF.

The V gene is TRBV5-1, the J gene TRBJ2-1; 9 nucleotides agree with TRBD1. The V segment lost 4 bases and the J segment 4 bases; nucleotides outside the gene matches: 6. Per germline, CDR1 SGHRS and CDR2 YFSETQ. The CDR3 length is 15 residues. The CDR3 DNA sequence: TGCGCCAGCAGCCGGACAGGGGAGGGTTACAATGAGCAGTTCTTC. Translated: CASSRTGEGYNEQFF.

V gene TRBV28 combines with J gene TRBJ2-1, with D possibly matching TRBD2 (6 bases). V shed 6 bases and J shed 0 bases, with 15 bases lying between them. Germline lookup yields CDR1 MDHEN and CDR2 SYDVKM. This CDR3 is built from 16 residues. CDR3 region: CASSRPLAGSYNEQFF. In DNA form, the CDR3 reads TGTGCCAGCAGCCGGCCACTAGCCGGCTCCTACAATGAGCAGTTCTTC.

This rearrangement joins TRBV24-1 to TRBJ2-1, with 8 nucleotides matching TRBD1. This CDR3 region has 15 residues. V was clipped by 7 bases and J by 4 bases; unmatched bases: 8. Germline loops: CDR1 KGHDR, CDR2 SFDVKD. CDR3 loop: CATRLDRDEYNEQFF. DNA for the CDR3: TGTGCCACCAGGTTGGACAGGGATGAGTACAATGAGCAGTTCTTC.

In its sample, this clone was seen a few times. The chain couples TRBV1 to TRBJ2-7; no DNA check was done on the table's D call, TRBD2. TRBV1 is recorded as a pseudogene. The CDR3 covers 13 residues. The CDR3 is CTSRPERVWEQYF. DNA of the CDR3: TGCACCAGCAGACCCGAGCGCGTCTGGGAGCAGTACTTC.

The chain has TRBV18 and TRBJ1-5; 8 positions match TRBD1. V lost 5 bases and J lost 7; bases outside the gene matches: 7. CDR1 and CDR2 from the germline V gene are KGHSH and LQKENI. The CDR3 extends over 14 amino acids. The CDR3 nucleotides are TGTGCCAGCTCAAGGACAGGGAATTACCAGCCCCAGCATTTT. It codes for CASSRTGNYQPQHF.

Comments on this clone: This sample includes further DNA sequences coding for the same CDR3. The chain is built from TRBV5-6 and TRBJ1-2; tentatively, D is TRBD1 (6 bases). Germline V gene sequence: CDR1 SGHDT, CDR2 YYEEEE. The CDR3 sequence is 13 residues long. V was pared by 4 bases and J by 7 bases, with 14 bases between. The CDR3 DNA is TGTGCCAGCAGCGGGCAGGGGTTTGGTGGCTACACCTTC. This gives the protein CASSGQGFGGYTF.

The chain uses TRBV6-4 and TRBJ2-7; possibly TRBD1 for D (6 bases). Germline V gene lookup returns CDR1 MRHNA and CDR2 SNTAGT. Deletions cut 6 bases from V and 2 bases from J, with 14 bases between. The CDR3 has 14 residues. The CDR3 sequence: CASSFLRDTYEQYF. The CDR3, as DNA: TGTGCCAGCAGCTTTCTCCGGGACACCTACGAGCAGTACTTC.

The chain is built from TRBV5-6 and TRBJ1-4; TRBD1 agrees at 8 bases. Trimming cost V 0 bases and J 5 bases; bases outside gene matches: 6. Germline CDR1 and CDR2: SGHDT and YYEEEE. There are 16 residues in the CDR3. The CDR3 region is CASSLGTGRKNEKLFF. The CDR3 region has the DNA TGTGCCAGCAGCTTGGGGACAGGGAGGAAAAATGAAAAACTGTTTTTT.

The chain uses TRBV19 and TRBJ1-5; D ambiguous. V was trimmed by 5 bases and J by 0 bases, leaving 11 bases between them. Per germline, CDR1 LNHDA and CDR2 SQIVND (reference sequence). The CDR3 loop spans 15 amino acids. The CDR3 here is CASSPDTYSNQPQHF. In DNA, the CDR3 is TGTGCCAGTAGTCCCGACACATATAGCAATCAGCCCCAGCATTTT. Combining the CDR3 with reference TRBV19 and TRBJ1-5 gives the whole variable domain DGGITQSPKYLFRKEGQNVTLSCEQNLNHDAMYWYRQDPGQGLRLIYYSQIVNDFQKGDIAEGYSVSREKKESFPLTVTSAQKNPTAFYLCASSPDTYSNQPQHFGDGTRLSIL.

The chain carries TRBV5-1 and TRBJ2-5; the D is unclear. V was pared by 0 bases and J by 0 bases, with 6 bases between. CDR3 size: 14 residues. Germline CDR1 reads SGHRS; CDR2 reads YFSETQ. The CDR3 nucleotides read TGCGCCAGCAGCTTGGACGGGTACCAAGAGACCCAGTACTTC. Its protein is CASSLDGYQETQYF.

The chain uses TRBV28 and TRBJ2-7; 7 nucleotides align to TRBD1. V was clipped by 6 bases and J by 4 bases; unmatched bases: 15. Per germline, CDR1 MDHEN and CDR2 SYDVKM. This CDR3 comprises 16 residues. CDR3 sequence (DNA): TGTGCCAGCAGCCCGACTCTCCCAAGGGGGCCTTACGAGCAGTACTTC. Its translation is CASSPTLPRGPYEQYF.

CDR3 protein: CASSLEGQNTEAFF. In nucleotides, the CDR3 is TGCGCCAGCAGCTTGGAGGGACAGAACACTGAAGCTTTCTTT. This sequence joins TRBV5-1 and TRBJ1-1; D might be TRBD1 (6 bases). The CDR3 consists of 14 residues. V lost 0 bases and J lost 1, with 7 bases in between. CDR1 and CDR2 (germline): SGHRS, YFSETQ.

DNA of the CDR3: TGTGCCAGCAGTTTCTCGGGGGGAACTTACGATGAGCAGTTCTTC. Its protein is CASSFSGGTYDEQFF. V gene TRBV6-5 combines with J gene TRBJ2-1; the match to TRBD2 covers 7 bases. The germline CDR1 and CDR2 sequences are MNHEY and SVGAGI. The CDR3 is 15 amino acids. The trim removed 4 bases at V and 8 bases at J, leaving 11 bases unmatched.